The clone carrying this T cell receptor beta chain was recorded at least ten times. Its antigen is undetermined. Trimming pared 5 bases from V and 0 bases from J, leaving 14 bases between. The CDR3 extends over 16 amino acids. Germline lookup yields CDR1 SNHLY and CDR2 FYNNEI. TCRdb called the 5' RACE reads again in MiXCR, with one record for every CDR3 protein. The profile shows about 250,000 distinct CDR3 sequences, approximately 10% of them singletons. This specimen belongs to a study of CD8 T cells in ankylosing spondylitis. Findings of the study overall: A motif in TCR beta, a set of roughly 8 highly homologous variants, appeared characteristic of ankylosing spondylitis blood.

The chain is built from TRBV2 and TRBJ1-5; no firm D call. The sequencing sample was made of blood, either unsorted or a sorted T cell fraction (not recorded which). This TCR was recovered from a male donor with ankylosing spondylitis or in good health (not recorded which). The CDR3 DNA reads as TGTGCCAGCAGTCCTCTCGGAAGCCGTAGCAATCAGCCCCAGCATTTT. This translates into CASSPLGSRSNQPQHF.